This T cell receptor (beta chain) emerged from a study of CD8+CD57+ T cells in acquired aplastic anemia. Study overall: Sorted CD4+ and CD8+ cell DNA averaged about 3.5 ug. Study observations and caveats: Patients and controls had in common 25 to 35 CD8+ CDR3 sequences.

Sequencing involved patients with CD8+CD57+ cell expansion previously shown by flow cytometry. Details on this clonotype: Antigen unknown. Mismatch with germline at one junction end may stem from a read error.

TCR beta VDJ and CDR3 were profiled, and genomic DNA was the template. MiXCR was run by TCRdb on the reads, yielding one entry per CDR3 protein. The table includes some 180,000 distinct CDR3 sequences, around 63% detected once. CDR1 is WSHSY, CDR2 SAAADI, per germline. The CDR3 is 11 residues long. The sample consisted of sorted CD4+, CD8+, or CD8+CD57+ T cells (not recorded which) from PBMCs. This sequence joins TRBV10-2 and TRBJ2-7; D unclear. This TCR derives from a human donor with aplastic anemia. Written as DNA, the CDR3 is TGCGCCATCAGTGAGGCGTACGAGCAGCACTTC. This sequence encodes CAISEAYEQHF.